The next 2 T cell receptor beta chains were all read from a single sample in a study of cytomegalovirus exposure and HLA in healthy donors (dated by TCRdb to about 2017). Receptor libraries were prepared by the immunoSEQ multiplex PCR assay. A mixture of 60 forward primers for TCR Vbeta segments and 13 reverse primers for TCR Jbeta segments was used in the multiplex PCR. The table comes from immuneACCESS by way of TCRdb, which keeps in-frame sequences with V and J called. Part of the clones is missing from these tables; in studies checked, under half for an unresolved V gene and the rest for unknown reasons. The sample contains roughly 40,000 clones, 81% of them found a single time. Around 3% of the sample goes to the ten largest clones. Sequencing was carried out using PBMCs. The source of these receptors is a man between 50 and 59 years old in good health and CMV-seronegative.

This chain connects TRBV6-5 to TRBJ1-1; 8 bases are shared with TRBD1. CDR3 size: 15 residues. CDR1 and CDR2 (germline): MNHEY, SVGAGI. J lost 3 bases, V lost 4 bases, and 7 bases had no gene match. Here the CDR3 reads CASSSRTGWYTEAFF. The DNA of the CDR3 is TGTGCCAGCAGTTCAAGGACAGGGTGGTACACTGAAGCTTTCTTT.

This chain links TRBV10-3 with TRBJ1-3; D is ambiguous. Trimming pared 8 bases from V and 2 bases from J, leaving 10 bases between. The CDR3 runs 13 residues. Germline values: CDR1 ENHRY, CDR2 SYGVKD. The CDR3 sequence: CAIVLLAGNTIYF. CDR3 DNA sequence: TGTGCCATCGTACTTTTGGCTGGAAACACCATATATTTT.